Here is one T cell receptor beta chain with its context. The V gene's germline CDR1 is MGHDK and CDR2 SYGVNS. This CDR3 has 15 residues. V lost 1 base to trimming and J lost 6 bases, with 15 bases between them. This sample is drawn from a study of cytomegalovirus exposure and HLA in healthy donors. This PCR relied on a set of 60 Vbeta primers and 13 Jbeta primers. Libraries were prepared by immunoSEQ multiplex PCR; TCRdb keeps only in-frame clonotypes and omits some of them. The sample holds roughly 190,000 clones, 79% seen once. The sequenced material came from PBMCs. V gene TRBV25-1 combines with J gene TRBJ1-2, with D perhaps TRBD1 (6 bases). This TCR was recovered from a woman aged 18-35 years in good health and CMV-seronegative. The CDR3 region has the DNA TGTGCCAGCAGTGAATTTAACAGGGATTATAATGGCTACACCTTC. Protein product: CASSEFNRDYNGYTF.